What follows are 31 T cell receptor beta chains derived from one specimen sequenced in a study of blood T cell repertoires in COVID-19. This table comes from immunoSEQ multiplex PCR, and its TCRdb copy is limited to in-frame clones, with some not included. The data contain 55,000 or so clones, about nine tenths of them seen just once; the ten biggest clones take up approximately 8%. Sequencing used peripheral blood. The receptor source for this set is a man aged 55 to 70 with active COVID-19.

The chain employs TRBV24-1 and TRBJ2-2, with TRBD2 identical over 12 bases. Trimming took 4 bases from V and 0 from J; bases not matched to a gene: 2. CDR1 is KGHDR and CDR2 is SFDVKD in the germline V gene. This CDR3 is 17 amino acids long. CDR3 in amino acids: CATSDLAGGTNTGELFF. Written as DNA, the CDR3 is TGTGCCACCAGTGACCTAGCGGGAGGGACGAACACCGGGGAGCTGTTTTTT.

This chain links TRBV7-9 with TRBJ2-7; 10 nucleotides match TRBD2. V was clipped by 5 bases and J by 4 bases; unmatched bases: 14. From germline, CDR1 is SEHNR and CDR2 FQNEAQ (reference sequence). This CDR3 contains 17 residues. The CDR3 bases are TGTGCCAGCAGCCCACCCCGACTAGCGGGTAATCAATACGAGCAGTACTTC. Its protein product is CASSPPRLAGNQYEQYF. Based on the CDR3 plus reference TRBV7-9 and TRBJ2-7, the full variable domain is DTGVSQNPRHKITKRGQNVTFRCDPISEHNRLYWYRQTLGQGPEFLTYFQNEAQLEKSRLLSDRFSAERPKGSFSTLEIQRTEQGDSAMYLCASSPPRLAGNQYEQYFGPGTRLTVT.

The V call is TRBV4-1, the J call TRBJ2-1; 7 bases are a match to TRBD2. CDR3 size: 17 residues. The V segment lost 4 bases and the J segment 0 bases; nucleotides outside the gene matches: 9. Germline CDR1 MGHRA, CDR2 YSYEKL. Here the CDR3 reads CASSRSPIAGSYNEQFF. In DNA form, the CDR3 reads TGCGCCAGCAGCCGTTCGCCGATAGCGGGCTCCTACAATGAGCAGTTCTTC.

This chain uses TRBV23-1 with TRBJ2-1; D is possibly TRBD2 (5 bases). TRBV23-1 is annotated as an ORF whose role is uncertain. The V and J ends lost 0 bases and 5 bases respectively, with 14 bases between them. The CDR3 is 16 residues long. CDR3 region: CASSQSPLLGNNEQFF. The CDR3 nucleotides read TGCGCCAGCAGTCAATCCCCCTTACTAGGCAACAATGAGCAGTTCTTC.

In this sample, this clone turned up once. J is TRBJ1-1 and V is TRBV27; unclear D gene. The V end lost 0 bases, the J end lost 11 bases, and 16 bases lay between the germline ends. The germline CDR1 and CDR2 sequences are MNHEY and SMNVEV (reference sequence). The CDR3 covers 14 residues. CDR3 amino acids: CASSLSAGSPDAFF. In DNA form, the CDR3 reads TGTGCCAGCAGTTTATCGGCGGGGTCCCCCGACGCTTTCTTT.

The V and J genes are TRBV5-4 and TRBJ2-3; 7 bases are shared with TRBD2. V lost 4 bases and J lost 5; bases outside the gene matches: 7. This CDR3 is built from 14 residues. Germline values: CDR1 SGHNT, CDR2 YYREEE (reference sequence). For the CDR3, the DNA is TGTGCCAGCAGCGCGGGGGAAGGGATAGATACGCAGTATTTT. Encoded protein: CASSAGEGIDTQYF.

The chain carries TRBV12-3 or TRBV12-4 and TRBJ1-5, with D maybe TRBD1 (6 bases). The length of the CDR3 is 13 residues. V lost 7 bases and J 1 base, leaving 8 bases between the germline ends. The CDR3 region is CASTTGSNQPQHF. CDR3 DNA: TGTGCCAGCACTACAGGGAGCAATCAGCCCCAGCATTTT.

The chain couples TRBV18 to TRBJ1-1; weak D call: TRBD1 (6 bases). Trimming pared 0 bases from V and 1 base from J, leaving 9 bases between. The CDR3 sequence is 15 residues long. Germline-derived CDR1 and CDR2 are KGHSH and LQKENI. DNA for the CDR3: TGTGCCAGCTCACCACCGAAGACAGGGAACACTGAAGCTTTCTTT. This sequence encodes CASSPPKTGNTEAFF.

The J gene is TRBJ2-7, the V gene TRBV7-8, with 12 bases matching TRBD2. Germline CDR1 SGHVS, CDR2 FQNEAQ. J was trimmed by 0 bases and V by 3 bases; bases with no gene match: 3. The CDR3 loop spans 16 amino acids. This chain's CDR3 is CASSFMTSGSSYEQYF. As DNA, the CDR3 is TGTGCCAGCAGCTTTATGACTAGCGGGAGCTCCTACGAGCAGTACTTC.

The V call is TRBV5-1, the J call TRBJ2-5; D unclear. The CDR3 runs to 13 residues. The V end lost 0 bases, the J end lost 5 bases, and 8 bases lay between the germline ends. Germline V gene data show CDR1 as SGHRS and CDR2 as YFSETQ. The CDR3 region has the DNA TGCGCCAGCAGCTTGGACAGTAGGGAGACCCAGTACTTC. This codes for CASSLDSRETQYF.

V gene TRBV4-2 combines with J gene TRBJ2-3, with 11 bases aligning to TRBD2. CDR1 LGHNA and CDR2 YNFKEQ come from the germline V gene. The CDR3 consists of 18 residues. V dropped 0 bases and J dropped 2; count of bases not matched to a gene: 7. The CDR3 DNA is TGTGCCAGCAGCCAAGATCGGGGACTAGCGGATATCACAGATACGCAGTATTTT. Amino acid sequence: CASSQDRGLADITDTQYF.

V usage is TRBV10-2 and J usage is TRBJ2-1; the match to TRBD2 covers 8 bases. V trimming: 7 bases; J trimming: 5 bases; junction bases outside the gene matches: 13. The CDR3 spans 16 residues. From germline, CDR1 is WSHSY and CDR2 SAAADI. Here the CDR3 reads CASTGLETRVNNEQFF. CDR3 nucleotides: TGCGCCAGCACGGGACTAGAGACTAGGGTCAACAATGAGCAGTTCTTC.

This chain uses TRBV9 with TRBJ1-4; D remains unclear. From germline, CDR1 is SGDLS and CDR2 YYNGEE. The V gene lost 0 bases and the J gene lost 8 bases, with 14 bases spanning the gap. The CDR3 runs 15 residues. The CDR3 here is CASSVATRVGEKLFF. CDR3 bases: TGTGCCAGCAGCGTAGCTACGAGGGTGGGGGAAAAACTGTTTTTT. The complete variable domain, with remaining parts taken from reference TRBV9 and TRBJ1-4, reads DSGVTQTPKHLITATGQRVTLRCSPRSGDLSVYWYQQSLDQGLQFLIQYYNGEERAKGNILERFSAQQFPDLHSELNLSSLELGDSALYFCASSVATRVGEKLFFGSGTQLSVL.

The chain couples TRBV10-3 to TRBJ1-1; no clear D. The germline V gene encodes CDR1 ENHRY and CDR2 SYGVKD. This CDR3 is 13 amino acids long. The ends were cut back, 2 bases at V and 6 bases at J, with 10 bases in the middle. In DNA, the CDR3 is TGTGCCATCAGTGAGGCGGCCAGTCCTGAAGCTTTCTTT. Its translation is CAISEAASPEAFF.

This clone has only one observation. The V and J genes are TRBV13 and TRBJ2-3; D remains ambiguous. There are 17 residues in the CDR3. CDR1 is PRHDT and CDR2 is FYEKMQ in the germline V gene (reference sequence). V was cut by 5 bases and J by 6 bases, with 24 bases left in between. CDR3 sequence reads: CASSLSYTADVSDTQYF. In nucleotides, the CDR3 is TGTGCCAGCAGCCTCTCCTACACAGCTGATGTATCGGATACGCAGTATTTT.

The chain recombines TRBV18 with TRBJ2-3; 9 positions agree with TRBD1. Germline CDR1 is KGHSH and CDR2 is LQKENI. After removal of 0 bases from V and 4 bases from J, the junction contained 2 bases not matched to a gene. The CDR3 extends over 15 amino acids. For the CDR3, the DNA is TGTGCCAGCTCACCACCGGGGACAGGGCCAGATACGCAGTATTTT. Its translation is CASSPPGTGPDTQYF.

The chain recombines TRBV4-1 with TRBJ1-5; TRBD1 might be the D (5 bases). V lost 1 base to trimming and J lost 7 bases, with 14 bases between them. The CDR3 is 15 amino acids. Per the germline V gene, CDR1 is MGHRA and CDR2 is YSYEKL. The CDR3 nucleotides are TGCGCCAGCAGCCAAGGCCCCAGGGTGTGGCAGCCCCAGCATTTT. Encoded protein: CASSQGPRVWQPQHF.

This chain connects TRBV19 to TRBJ2-5; 11 bases are a match to TRBD2. The CDR3 is made up of 17 amino acids. With V trimmed by 2 bases and J by 1 base, 6 bases remained unmatched. Germline V CDR1 and CDR2: LNHDA, SQIVND (reference sequence). For the CDR3, the DNA is TGTGCCAGTAGTATACCGGGGGGGACTAGCGGCCAAGAGACCCAGTACTTC. Its translation: CASSIPGGTSGQETQYF.

This clone appeared once. The chain employs TRBV5-1 and TRBJ2-1; possibly TRBD1 for D (6 bases). From germline, CDR1 is SGHRS and CDR2 YFSETQ. V dropped 2 bases and J dropped 7 bases, with 13 bases sitting between them. This CDR3 region has 14 residues. The CDR3 spells CASSLQGSQNEQFF. As DNA, the CDR3 is TGCGCCAGCAGCTTACAGGGATCCCAAAATGAGCAGTTCTTC.

In nucleotides, the CDR3 is TGTGCCAGCAGCTTAGAACGGGGGTCCTACGAGCAGTACTTC. Protein product: CASSLERGSYEQYF. The chain links TRBV11-2 to TRBJ2-7; TRBD2 is a possible D gene (6 bases). V gave up 0 bases and J gave up 1 base, with 7 bases separating them. CDR1 is SGHAT and CDR2 is FQNNGV in the germline V gene. The CDR3 extends over 14 amino acids. The full variable domain, with the rest looked up from reference TRBV11-2 and TRBJ2-7, is EAGVAQSPRYKIIEKRQSVAFWCNPISGHATLYWYQQILGQGPKLLIQFQNNGVVDDSQLPKDRFSAERLKGVDSTLKIQPAKLEDSAVYLCASSLERGSYEQYFGPGTRLTVT.

The chain uses TRBV7-8 and TRBJ2-1, with TRBD1 matching over 11 bases. With V trimmed by 3 bases and J by 3 bases, 7 bases remained unmatched. In germline, CDR1 is SGHVS, CDR2 FQNEAQ. The CDR3 is 17 residues long. The DNA of the CDR3 is TGTGCCAGCAGCTTCTTCCGGGGACAGGGGGGCTACAATGAGCAGTTCTTC. Protein product: CASSFFRGQGGYNEQFF.

This clone was seen only once. This chain links TRBV7-9 with TRBJ2-1; 11 positions agree with TRBD2. This CDR3 comprises 18 residues. Per germline, CDR1 SEHNR and CDR2 FQNEAQ (reference sequence). Losses at the gene ends were 1 base for V and 1 base for J; bases not matched to a gene: 6. The CDR3: CASSLGLAGGGSYNEQFF. The CDR3 DNA follows: TGTGCCAGCAGCTTAGGGTTAGCGGGAGGGGGGTCCTACAATGAGCAGTTCTTC.

The rearrangement links TRBV7-9 to TRBJ1-1; maybe TRBD1 (5 bases). The ends were cut back, 2 bases at V and 6 bases at J, with 16 bases in the middle. Germline V gives CDR1 SEHNR, CDR2 FQNEAQ (reference sequence). This CDR3 comprises 15 residues. The CDR3 loop is CASSLSPRVESEAFF. The CDR3 DNA is TGTGCCAGCAGCTTATCCCCCAGGGTCGAATCTGAAGCTTTCTTT.

This clone occurred a few times. The J gene is TRBJ1-5, the V gene TRBV5-5, with a tentative D call TRBD1 (5 bases). Deletions cut 0 bases from V and 0 bases from J, with 10 bases between. Germline CDR1 and CDR2: SGHKS and YYEKEE (reference sequence). The CDR3 consists of 16 residues. The CDR3 loop is CASSLESGRSNQPQHF. The CDR3 coding sequence is TGTGCCAGCAGCTTGGAGTCAGGGCGTAGCAATCAGCCCCAGCATTTT.

The rearrangement joins TRBV5-1 to TRBJ1-3; 7 nucleotides match TRBD1. The V and J ends lost 2 bases and 3 bases, in that order; junction bases with no gene match: 2. The CDR3 contains 14 residues. CDR1 is SGHRS, CDR2 YFSETQ, per germline. CDR3 sequence: CASSFTGVGNTIYF. The CDR3 coding sequence is TGCGCCAGCAGCTTTACAGGGGTTGGAAACACCATATATTTT.

The chain couples TRBV6-2 or TRBV6-3 to TRBJ2-7; 16 nucleotides agree with TRBD2. V shed 5 bases and J 1 base; nucleotides not matched to a gene: 5. There are 17 residues in the CDR3. Per germline, CDR1 MNHEY and CDR2 SVGEGT. DNA for the CDR3: TGTGCCAGCAGTGGGGGACTAGCGGGAGGGCCTTCCTACGAGCAGTACTTC. Residues: CASSGGLAGGPSYEQYF.

Only one count was recorded for this clone. The chain joins TRBV6-1 to TRBJ2-7; possible D gene TRBD1, 5 bases. The length of the CDR3 is 15 residues. V was pared by 1 base and J by 3 bases, with 13 bases between. Germline lookup yields CDR1 MNHNS and CDR2 SASEGT. The CDR3 DNA sequence: TGTGCCAGCAGTGAAGTGCCGAAGGGGATCTACGAGCAGTACTTC. Its protein product is CASSEVPKGIYEQYF.

The J gene is TRBJ2-1, the V gene TRBV5-1, with D perhaps matching TRBD2 (6 bases). Germline CDR1 and CDR2: SGHRS and YFSETQ. The CDR3 is 13 amino acids. V was pared by 0 bases and J by 15 bases, with 16 bases between. CDR3 nucleotide sequence: TGCGCCAGCAGCTTGGTGGGACTGCCCCCGCCGTTCTTC. It translates to CASSLVGLPPPFF.

The chain uses TRBV6-5 and TRBJ1-1; 10 nucleotides line up with TRBD1. This CDR3 comprises 14 residues. Germline assignment: CDR1 MNHEY and CDR2 SVGAGI. The trim removed 2 bases at V and 4 bases at J, leaving 1 base unmatched. CDR3: CASSYDRGLTEAFF. The CDR3 DNA sequence: TGTGCCAGCAGTTACGACAGGGGGCTCACTGAAGCTTTCTTT.

The chain combines TRBV2 with TRBJ1-5; D may be TRBD1 (6 bases). CDR1 and CDR2 (germline): SNHLY, FYNNEI. The germline V and J ends were trimmed by 4 bases and 7 bases, with 14 bases remaining between them. This CDR3 has 14 residues. The CDR3 DNA follows: TGTGCCAGCAGTGGGACCGGGGGGGGCCAGCCCCAGCATTTT. Encoded protein: CASSGTGGGQPQHF.

The V and J genes are TRBV10-1 and TRBJ2-1; 12 bases line up with TRBD2. With V trimmed by 6 bases and J by 5 bases, 8 bases remained unmatched. CDR3 length equals 16 residues. CDR1 and CDR2 from the germline V gene are WNHNN and SYGVQD (reference sequence). CDR3: CASSKGLAGGDNEQFF. CDR3 bases: TGCGCCAGCAGCAAGGGTCTAGCGGGAGGGGACAATGAGCAGTTCTTC.